The rows below give T cell receptor beta chains drawn from one sample of a study of vaccination and CD4 T cells after COVID-19. Their specific antigens are unknown. TCRdb ran MiXCR on the PCR reads and lists one entry per CDR3 protein. This table holds approximately 12,000 distinct CDR3 sequences, approximately 61% found once. The specimen was CD4+ T cells from blood, cultured in vitro, collected before SARS-CoV-2 vaccination. Every receptor here comes from a human donor who had recovered from COVID-19. CDR3s include the opening cysteine and the closing phenylalanine or tryptophan. The D gene is left open where the match is weak. Clone size is stated in some rows and not others, as once, few, many or a class when expanded.

j_gene,d_gene,v_gene,abundance,len,CDR3nt,CDR3aa
TRBJ1-5,.,TRBV7-2,.,12,TGTGCCAGCAGCCCACCCAATCAGCCCCAGCATTTT,CASSPPNQPQHF
TRBJ2-7,TRBD2,TRBV2,few,15,TGTGCCAGCAGTGGGGTAGCGGGGGGGACCTACGAGCAGTACTTC,CASSGVAGGTYEQYF
TRBJ1-1,.,TRBV20-1,.,13,TGCAGTGCCAGGGATGGAGGTGTCACTGAAGCTTTCTTT,CSARDGGVTEAFF
TRBJ1-1,.,TRBV6-1,.,15,TGTGCCAGCAGCCCCAGGGTCAGGCTGAACACTGAAGCTTTCTTT,CASSPRVRLNTEAFF
TRBJ1-2,.,TRBV19,.,12,TGTGCCAGTAGCACCCGGGTCTATGGCTACACCTTC,CASSTRVYGYTF
TRBJ2-2,TRBD2,TRBV6-2/TRBV6-3,medium-sized,15,TGTGCCAGCAGTTACACCCCTAGCGGTTTAGAGGAGCTGTTTTTT,CASSYTPSGLEELFF
TRBJ1-2,.,TRBV7-9,.,13,TGTGCCAGCAGCTTAGCAGGGGCGTATGGCTACACCTTC,CASSLAGAYGYTF
TRBJ1-5,TRBD1,TRBV6-2/TRBV6-3,.,14,TGTGCCAGCAGTTCGGGGACAGGCAATCAGCCCCAGCATTTT,CASSSGTGNQPQHF
TRBJ2-5,TRBD2,TRBV20-1,few,14,TGCAGTGCTCGACTAGCGGGAGAGGGAGAGACCCAGTACTTC,CSARLAGEGETQYF
TRBJ2-3,.,TRBV7-3,.,17,TGTGCCGGCAGCTTAAGATTCCGGGGTCGGGGAACAGATACGCAGTATTTT,CAGSLRFRGRGTDTQYF
TRBJ1-6,.,TRBV19,.,14,TGTGCCAGTAGTAGGGCGTCCCAGAATTCACCCCTCCACTTT,CASSRASQNSPLHF
TRBJ2-2,TRBD2,TRBV20-1,.,16,TGCAGTGCTAGAGTCTCGCAAGCGGGAGGGACCGGGGAGCTGTTTTTT,CSARVSQAGGTGELFF
TRBJ2-5,.,TRBV28,once,15,TGTGCCAGCAGTTCCATTAGTAAAGGACTAGAGACCCAGTACTTC,CASSSISKGLETQYF
TRBJ1-2,.,TRBV7-9,few,20,TGTGCCAGCAGCTCGCTTAGTACAGGGAAGGTCGTCAATCCTAACTATGGCTACACCTTC,CASSSLSTGKVVNPNYGYTF
TRBJ1-1,.,TRBV29-1,once,15,TGCAGCGTTCTAATCGGGGGGGCGGATGTCACTGAAGCTTTCTTT,CSVLIGGADVTEAFF
TRBJ2-1,TRBD2,TRBV24-1,.,15,TGTGCCACCAGTGATCGGCTAGCGGGAGGAAATGAGCAGTTCTTC,CATSDRLAGGNEQFF
TRBJ1-5,.,TRBV27,few,15,TGTGCCAGCAGGACGACCCGGATGGTCAATCAGCCCCAGCATTTT,CASRTTRMVNQPQHF
TRBJ2-7,TRBD1,TRBV27,.,13,TGTGCCAGCACCGGGACAGGGGACCACGAGCAGTACTTC,CASTGTGDHEQYF
TRBJ1-1,.,TRBV20-1,.,14,TGCAGTGCTAGTCGGGCAGGGGTCGACACTGAAGCTTTCTTT,CSASRAGVDTEAFF
TRBJ1-2,.,TRBV27,.,14,TGTGCCAGCAGAGTTTCTACAGGGCCGGGGGGCTACACCTTC,CASRVSTGPGGYTF
TRBJ1-2,.,TRBV7-2,few,12,TGTGCCAGCAGCTCACCAAACTATGGCTACACCTTC,CASSSPNYGYTF
TRBJ2-5,.,TRBV6-5,.,14,TGTGCCAGCAGTTACTCGCAGGCGATGGAGACCCAGTACTTC,CASSYSQAMETQYF
TRBJ1-2,TRBD1,TRBV12-3/TRBV12-4,.,14,TGTGCCAGCAGAGCCGGGACAGGGGGCTATGGCTACACCTTC,CASRAGTGGYGYTF
TRBJ1-2,TRBD1,TRBV28,.,14,TGTGCCAGCAGAGAGACAGGGTTCGACTATGGCTACACCTTC,CASRETGFDYGYTF
TRBJ2-3,TRBD2,TRBV10-3,.,18,TGTGCCATCAGCCGAGGGACTAGCGGGGCGACTAGCACAGATACGCAGTATTTT,CAISRGTSGATSTDTQYF
TRBJ1-1,TRBD1,TRBV27,.,13,TGTGCCAGCAGCCGAGACAGGGCTGGTGAAGCTTTCTTT,CASSRDRAGEAFF
TRBJ1-5,.,TRBV11-1,few,13,TGTGCCAGCAGCTTAGATAGCAATCAGCCCCAGCATTTT,CASSLDSNQPQHF
TRBJ1-6,.,TRBV5-4,once,13,TGTGCCAGCAGCTTGGGCAGGGAATCACCCCTCCACTTT,CASSLGRESPLHF
TRBJ1-2,.,TRBV20-1,few,14,TGCAGTGCTAGAGATGGAGGGGGGATATATGGCTACACCTTC,CSARDGGGIYGYTF
TRBJ1-2,.,TRBV20-1,.,12,TGCAGTGCTAGCGGGACGGGTCCAGTCTACACCTTC,CSASGTGPVYTF
TRBJ1-2,TRBD1,TRBV6-5,.,14,TGTGCCAGCAGTTACGCACAGGGGTTTGTGGGCTACACCTTC,CASSYAQGFVGYTF
TRBJ2-5,TRBD2,TRBV7-3,.,16,TGTGCCAGCAGCTTAAATGGGCGGGGGATCCAAGAGACCCAGTACTTC,CASSLNGRGIQETQYF
TRBJ1-5,TRBD1,TRBV10-3,.,15,TGTGCCATCAGTGATGGGACAGGGTCATCGCAGCCCCAGCATTTT,CAISDGTGSSQPQHF
TRBJ1-2,.,TRBV27,.,14,TGTGCCAGCAGGGAGAAGGGACCGACTACTGGCTACACCTTC,CASREKGPTTGYTF
TRBJ2-7,.,TRBV15,.,15,TGTGCCACCAGACCCAATACAGGGGAGGGCTACGAGCAGTACTTC,CATRPNTGEGYEQYF
TRBJ2-3,.,TRBV19,.,15,TGTGCCAGTAGTATAGGGGCTCGGGGCACAGATACGCAGTATTTT,CASSIGARGTDTQYF
TRBJ2-1,.,TRBV19,.,15,TGTGCCAGTAGGAGTGACAGAAGCTCCTACAATGAGCAGTTCTTC,CASRSDRSSYNEQFF
TRBJ1-1,.,TRBV6-1,.,13,TGTGCCGGGCTCGGGGGCGAGCACACTGAAGCTTTCTTT,CAGLGGEHTEAFF
TRBJ1-1,TRBD1,TRBV28,.,14,TGTGCCAGCAGTTTAAGGACAGGTTACACTGAAGCTTTCTTT,CASSLRTGYTEAFF
TRBJ2-1,.,TRBV20-1,few,13,TGCAGTGTGCGGGCCAGCTCCTACAATGAGCAGTTCTTC,CSVRASSYNEQFF
TRBJ2-5,.,TRBV20-1,.,15,TGCAGTGCCCCCAAGCGAGGGGGGTCGGGAGAGACCCAGTACTTC,CSAPKRGGSGETQYF
TRBJ1-5,TRBD1,TRBV20-1,few,17,TGCAGTGCTAGAAGCCGGACAGGGATCCTAAGGGGTCAGCCCCAGCATTTT,CSARSRTGILRGQPQHF
TRBJ1-6,.,TRBV6-1,few,14,TGTGCCAGCAGTCGACACCCAGGGGACTCACCCCTCCACTTT,CASSRHPGDSPLHF
TRBJ1-1,TRBD1,TRBV7-2,few,16,TGTGCCAGCAGCCCAACGGACAGGGGGCGCAGTCGAAAAGCTTTCTTT,CASSPTDRGRSRKAFF
TRBJ1-2,.,TRBV20-1,medium-sized,14,TGCAGTGCTAGACGGGGTCAAGATGAATATGGCTACACCTTC,CSARRGQDEYGYTF
TRBJ1-1,.,TRBV20-1,few,14,TGCAGTGCCGGCCGTGCGTCAGAACGCTCTGAAGCTTTCTTT,CSAGRASERSEAFF
TRBJ2-1,TRBD1,TRBV27,.,17,TGTGCCAGCAGTGGGAAGACCAGGGGGCGGTATTTAGATGAGCAGTTCTTC,CASSGKTRGRYLDEQFF
TRBJ2-7,.,TRBV6-1,.,14,TGTGCCAGCAGGGAGCGGAGCGGCCTCTACGAGCAGTACTTC,CASRERSGLYEQYF
TRBJ1-3,.,TRBV7-6,.,15,TGTGCCAGCAGCTTACGCAGTAGGACTGGAAACACCATATATTTT,CASSLRSRTGNTIYF
TRBJ1-6,TRBD1,TRBV12-3/TRBV12-4,once,15,TGTGCCAGCAGTTTGCAGGGGGCGGTTAATTCACCCCTCCACTTT,CASSLQGAVNSPLHF
TRBJ1-3,TRBD1,TRBV4-1,.,19,TGCGCCAGCAGCCAAGACCCTGGGTGGGACAGGGGGGATGGAAACACCATATATTTT,CASSQDPGWDRGDGNTIYF
TRBJ1-5,.,TRBV20-1,few,13,TGCAGTGTTACAACAGGGACACATCAGCCCCAGCATTTT,CSVTTGTHQPQHF
TRBJ2-7,.,TRBV20-1,.,14,TGCAGTGCTAGAGATCGGCCCAGCTCCTACGAGCAGTACTTC,CSARDRPSSYEQYF